What follows are 27 T cell receptor beta chains derived from one specimen sequenced in a study of blood T cell repertoires in COVID-19. The data were produced by immunoSEQ multiplex PCR, yet TCRdb's version contains in-frame clones alone and is incomplete. The sample shows under 300,000 clones, around 87% of them seen only once. Specimen: peripheral blood. All receptors come from a woman in her 70s with active or convalescent COVID-19.

The gene calls are TRBV11-2 and TRBJ1-6; TRBD1 aligns across 7 bases. Germline assignment: CDR1 SGHAT and CDR2 FQNNGV. This CDR3 spans 14 amino acids. Trimming cost V 5 bases and J 7 bases; bases outside gene matches: 5. The CDR3 DNA reads as TGTGCCAGCAGCGCGCAGGGGGAAAATTCACCCCTCCACTTT. Translating gives CASSAQGENSPLHF.

V is TRBV9 and J is TRBJ1-1; D not resolved. The CDR3 contains 18 residues. The V gene lost 4 bases and the J gene lost 0 bases, with 22 bases spanning the gap. Germline V CDR1 and CDR2: SGDLS, YYNGEE. CDR3 region: CASSLNPRQTLMNTEAFF. The CDR3 bases are TGTGCCAGCAGCCTGAACCCCCGGCAGACTCTCATGAACACTGAAGCTTTCTTT.

V and J are TRBV3-1 (or the pseudogene TRBV3-2) and TRBJ2-7; D gene unclear. The CDR3 is made up of 12 amino acids. Germline lookup yields CDR1 LGHDT and CDR2 YNNKEL (reference sequence). The V gene lost 6 bases and the J gene lost 1 base, with 7 bases spanning the gap. The CDR3 DNA follows: TGTGCCAGCAGTCGTCTATCCTACGAGCAGTACTTC. Its protein is CASSRLSYEQYF.

The V gene is TRBV5-1, the J gene TRBJ2-7, with D hard to call. The V end lost 0 bases, the J end lost 5 bases, and 18 bases lay between the germline ends. The CDR3 covers 16 residues. The V gene's germline CDR1 is SGHRS and CDR2 YFSETQ. CDR3 coding DNA: TGCGCCAGCAGCTTGGAAGTGGGTCAACTCCGGGACGAGCAGTACTTC. It specifies CASSLEVGQLRDEQYF.

This clone was counted a few times. This sequence joins TRBV5-1 and TRBJ1-2, with 7 bases that match TRBD1. Germline CDR1 reads SGHRS; CDR2 reads YFSETQ. The CDR3 spans 16 residues. With 0 bases clipped from V and 0 bases from J, the junction kept 5 bases outside the gene matches. CDR3 DNA: TGCGCCAGCAGCTTGGGGGGGACAGCCTCTAACTATGGCTACACCTTC. This translates into CASSLGGTASNYGYTF.

The chain has TRBV5-1 and TRBJ2-5, with TRBD2 identical over 13 bases. V dropped 4 bases and J dropped 5; count of bases not matched to a gene: 8. The CDR3 sequence is 16 residues long. CDR1 SGHRS and CDR2 YFSETQ come from the germline V gene. CDR3 amino acids: CASSIGLAGAYETQYF. CDR3 bases: TGCGCCAGCAGCATAGGACTAGCGGGGGCGTATGAGACCCAGTACTTC.

The chain couples TRBV3-1 (or the pseudogene TRBV3-2) to TRBJ1-4; TRBD1 matches at 7 bases. The CDR3 length is 13 residues. CDR1 and CDR2 from the germline V gene are LGHDT and YNNKEL (reference sequence). With 9 bases clipped from V and 7 bases from J, the junction kept 8 bases outside the gene matches. The CDR3 loop is CASMSGTVEKLFF. The CDR3 DNA is TGTGCCAGTATGTCCGGGACAGTTGAAAAACTGTTTTTT.

This clone has more than one count but fewer than ten. The genes are TRBV4-1 and TRBJ1-6, with D perhaps TRBD1 (5 bases). The ends were cut back, 0 bases at V and 9 bases at J, with 21 bases in the middle. Germline loops: CDR1 MGHRA, CDR2 YSYEKL. The CDR3 contains 18 residues. CDR3: CASSQERRAGQRGSPLHF. CDR3 coding DNA: TGCGCCAGCAGCCAAGAGAGACGGGCAGGGCAAAGGGGTTCACCCCTCCACTTT.

The chain carries TRBV11-3 and TRBJ2-1; D is perhaps TRBD2 (6 bases). Germline V gene lookup returns CDR1 SGHNT and CDR2 YENEEA. The CDR3 extends over 13 amino acids. Trimming shortened V by 1 base and J by 12 bases, and 13 bases separated the two germline ends. The CDR3 coding sequence is TGTGCCAGCAGCTTAGGACCTAACGGGGGGCAGTTCTTC. This encodes CASSLGPNGGQFF.

This sequence joins TRBV20-1 and TRBJ2-3; D is unclear. The CDR3 runs to 11 residues. Trimming shortened V by 1 base and J by 6 bases, and 5 bases separated the two germline ends. Germline V gives CDR1 DFQATT, CDR2 SNEGSKA (reference sequence). The chain's CDR3 is CSARALDTQYF. Written as DNA, the CDR3 is TGCAGTGCTAGAGCCCTGGATACGCAGTATTTT.

This clone was detected only a few times. Here the CDR3 reads CAINREGTGNTEAFF. The CDR3 bases are TGTGCCATCAATCGTGAGGGGACAGGGAACACTGAAGCTTTCTTT. This chain links TRBV10-3 with TRBJ1-1; 8 nucleotides align to TRBD1. This CDR3 is built from 15 residues. The trim removed 7 bases at V and 1 base at J, leaving 8 bases unmatched. Germline CDR1 is ENHRY and CDR2 is SYGVKD.

The J gene is TRBJ1-6, the V gene TRBV27; TRBD1 is a possible D gene (5 bases). V lost 5 bases and J 7 bases, leaving 6 bases between the germline ends. The CDR3 covers 12 residues. Germline CDR1 is MNHEY and CDR2 is SMNVEV (reference sequence). The chain's CDR3 is CASSDRNSPLHF. CDR3 in DNA: TGTGCCAGCAGTGACAGAAATTCACCCCTCCACTTT.

V usage is TRBV15 and J usage is TRBJ2-7, with 9 positions matching TRBD1. The V gene's germline CDR1 is LNHNV and CDR2 YYDKDF (reference sequence). CDR3 length: 16 amino acids. J was trimmed by 2 bases and V by 2 bases; bases with no gene match: 7. CDR3 region: CATSRPSDRGTYEQYF. The CDR3 DNA sequence: TGTGCCACCAGCAGACCCTCGGACAGGGGAACCTACGAGCAGTACTTC.

The rearrangement uses TRBV18 and TRBJ2-5, with a weak D call TRBD1 (5 bases). V was trimmed by 4 bases and J by 7 bases, leaving 19 bases between them. Germline-derived CDR1 and CDR2 are KGHSH and LQKENI. The CDR3 is made up of 15 amino acids. The CDR3 here is CASSRGGRPMGTQYF. The CDR3 nucleotides are TGTGCCAGCTCACGGGGCGGACGACCTATGGGGACCCAGTACTTC.

This chain joins TRBV5-6 and TRBJ1-2, with a tentative D call TRBD1 (6 bases). Germline V lookup: CDR1 SGHDT, CDR2 YYEEEE. Trimming stripped 4 bases from V and 3 bases from J, with 16 bases between. The CDR3 is 15 amino acids. This chain's CDR3 is CASSPYTRGDYGYTF. The CDR3 coding sequence is TGTGCCAGCAGCCCATATACCAGGGGAGACTATGGCTACACCTTC.

This chain links TRBV5-1 with TRBJ1-2, with D tentatively TRBD1 (6 bases). Germline V gene data show CDR1 as SGHRS and CDR2 as YFSETQ. The CDR3 has 15 amino acids. The V end lost 4 bases, the J end lost 4 bases, and 17 bases lay between the germline ends. The CDR3, as DNA: TGCGCCAGCAGCCCTAGTGAAGGACAGCCCTATGGCTACACCTTC. Its protein product is CASSPSEGQPYGYTF. The full variable domain, completed using reference TRBV5-1 and TRBJ1-2, is KAGVTQTPRYLIKTRGQQVTLSCSPISGHRSVSWYQQTPGQGLQFLFEYFSETQRNKGNFPGRFSGRQFSNSRSEMNVSTLELGDSALYLCASSPSEGQPYGYTFGSGTRLTVV.

V is TRBV5-1 and J is TRBJ1-2; D possibly corresponds to TRBD1 (6 bases). The germline gives CDR1 SGHRS, CDR2 YFSETQ. V lost 2 bases and J lost 5, with 10 bases in between. This CDR3 has 13 amino acids. The CDR3 DNA follows: TGCGCCAGCAGCTTCGACAGGCATTATGGCTACACCTTC. The encoded protein is CASSFDRHYGYTF.

The chain has TRBV6-5 and TRBJ1-3; D not resolved. The CDR3 runs to 13 residues. The V gene's germline CDR1 is MNHEY and CDR2 SVGAGI. V lost 8 bases, J lost 10 bases, and 18 bases lay in between. CDR3 in DNA: TGTGCCAGCGTGGTAAGAGAGGGTTCGACCATATATTTT. It specifies CASVVREGSTIYF.

This clone was counted between two and nine times. This chain connects TRBV19 to TRBJ1-2; D gene uncertain. Trimming removed 6 bases at V and 8 bases at J, with 25 bases between. Per germline, CDR1 LNHDA and CDR2 SQIVND (reference sequence). This CDR3 spans 16 amino acids. CDR3 protein: CASRHNPERTSVGYTF. CDR3 nucleotides: TGTGCCAGTAGACATAACCCTGAGCGGACCTCGGTGGGCTACACCTTC.

The genes are TRBV29-1 and TRBJ1-2; TRBD1 matches at 9 bases. This CDR3 contains 12 residues. Germline V CDR1 and CDR2: SQVTM, ANQGSEA. V lost 7 bases to trimming and J lost 4 bases; unmatched junction nucleotides: 4. The CDR3 reads CSADRGLYGYTF. The CDR3 nucleotides read TGCAGCGCGGACAGGGGCCTCTATGGCTACACCTTC.

This chain connects TRBV3-1 (or the pseudogene TRBV3-2) to TRBJ1-5; 7 bases match TRBD1. The CDR3 runs to 16 residues. Germline CDR1 and CDR2: LGHDT and YNNKEL (reference sequence). J gave up 2 bases and V 0 bases, and 4 bases lay outside the gene matches. CDR3 bases: TGTGCCAGCAGCCAAGATCCCGGACAGGGCAATCAGCCCCAGCATTTT. It encodes CASSQDPGQGNQPQHF.

The chain joins TRBV18 to TRBJ2-1; D is perhaps TRBD1 (6 bases). Germline V gene sequence: CDR1 KGHSH, CDR2 LQKENI. Trimming took 0 bases from V and 0 from J, leaving 24 bases between them. The CDR3 consists of 21 residues. The CDR3 DNA reads as TGTGCCAGCTCACCACCTGAATACTCCCACGGGACATCATACTCCTACAATGAGCAGTTCTTC. Encoded protein: CASSPPEYSHGTSYSYNEQFF.

The chain joins TRBV27 to TRBJ1-4; D not resolved. This CDR3 has 19 residues. The germline gives CDR1 MNHEY, CDR2 SMNVEV (reference sequence). V dropped 4 bases and J dropped 0 bases, with 21 bases sitting between them. The CDR3 sequence: CASSSLGEGVLSTNEKLFF. The CDR3 nucleotides read TGTGCCAGCAGTTCTCTCGGGGAGGGAGTTTTATCAACTAATGAAAAACTGTTTTTT.

The chain joins TRBV6-4 to TRBJ2-2; D remains unclear. The CDR3 sequence is 13 residues long. CDR1 MRHNA and CDR2 SNTAGT come from the germline V gene. Trimming took off 5 bases at V and 3 bases at J, with 7 bases between the two ends. CDR3 in DNA: TGTGCCAGCAGTCTCGGGTACACCGGGGAGCTGTTTTTT. Translating it yields CASSLGYTGELFF.

The chain uses TRBV6-5 and TRBJ1-5, with D possibly matching TRBD1 (6 bases). CDR1 MNHEY and CDR2 SVGAGI come from the germline V gene. The CDR3 contains 14 residues. Deletions cut 4 bases from V and 4 bases from J, with 11 bases between. CDR3 sequence: CASSLGAGNQPQHF. The CDR3 DNA is TGTGCCAGCAGTTTGGGGGCAGGAAATCAGCCCCAGCATTTT.

The CDR3 here is CASSLGQTNTGELFF. The CDR3 coding sequence is TGTGCCAGCTCCTTGGGACAGACGAACACCGGGGAGCTGTTTTTT. The chain combines TRBV18 with TRBJ2-2; 7 bases are shared with TRBD1. The V segment lost 6 bases and the J segment 0 bases; nucleotides outside the gene matches: 4. CDR3 size: 15 residues. CDR1 is KGHSH and CDR2 is LQKENI in the germline V gene. The full variable domain, in which reference TRBV18 and TRBJ2-2 provide the parts outside the CDR3, is NAGVMQNPRHLVRRRGQEARLRCSPMKGHSHVYWYRQLPEEGLKFMVYLQKENIIDESGMPKERFSAEFPKEGPSILRIQQVVRGDSAAYFCASSLGQTNTGELFFGEGSRLTVL.

The rearrangement uses TRBV6-4 and TRBJ2-3; a weak D match, TRBD2 (7 bases). Trimming took 3 bases from V and 11 from J, leaving 18 bases between them. Germline CDR1 is MRHNA and CDR2 is SNTAGT. The CDR3 covers 14 residues. As DNA, the CDR3 is TGTGCCAGCAGTGAGGACGGGGGGCAGAATAGGCAGTATTTT. Amino acid sequence: CASSEDGGQNRQYF.